This T cell receptor (beta chain) was obtained from a study of tumor-infiltrating lymphocytes in oesophageal squamous cell carcinoma. TCRdb processed the PCR reads anew with MiXCR; each CDR3 protein has one entry. The sample consists of approximately 10,000 distinct CDR3 sequences, about 60% of them appearing once. V was pared by 2 bases and J by 4 bases, with 3 bases of the junction left unmatched. From germline, CDR1 is MNHNS and CDR2 SASEGT. This CDR3 is 15 amino acids long. The rearrangement uses TRBV6-1 and TRBJ1-1, with 11 positions matching TRBD1. The clonotype comes from a female donor with esophageal squamous cell carcinoma. Sequenced input: esophageal tumor tissue. The CDR3 DNA reads TGTGCCAGCAGTGAATGGGGACAGGGGGGCACTGAAGCTTTCTTT. Protein: CASSEWGQGGTEAFF.